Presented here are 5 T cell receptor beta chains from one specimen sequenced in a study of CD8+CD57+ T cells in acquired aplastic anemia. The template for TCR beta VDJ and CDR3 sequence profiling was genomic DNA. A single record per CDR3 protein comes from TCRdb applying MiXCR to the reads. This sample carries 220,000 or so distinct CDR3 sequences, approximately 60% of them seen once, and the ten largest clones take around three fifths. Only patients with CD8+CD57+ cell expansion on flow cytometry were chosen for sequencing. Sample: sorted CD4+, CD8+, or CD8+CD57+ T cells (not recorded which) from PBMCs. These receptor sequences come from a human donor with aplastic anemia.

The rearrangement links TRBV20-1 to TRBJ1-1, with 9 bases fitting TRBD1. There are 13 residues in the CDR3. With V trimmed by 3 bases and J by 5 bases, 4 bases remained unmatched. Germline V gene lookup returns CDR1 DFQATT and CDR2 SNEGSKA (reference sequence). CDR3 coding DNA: TGCAGTGCTAGCGGACAGGGGAGGACTGAAGCTTTCTTT. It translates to CSASGQGRTEAFF.

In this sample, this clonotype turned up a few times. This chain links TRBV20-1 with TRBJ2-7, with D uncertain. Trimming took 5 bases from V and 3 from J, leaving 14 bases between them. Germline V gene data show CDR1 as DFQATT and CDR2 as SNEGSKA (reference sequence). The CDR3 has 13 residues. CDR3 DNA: TGCAGTGCTGTACACGCTGGCCTCTACGAGCAGTACTTC. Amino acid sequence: CSAVHAGLYEQYF.

The CDR3 loop reads CSARTDMNTEAFF. CDR3 bases: TGCAGTGCCCGGACAGACATGAACACTGAAGCTTTCTTT. The rearrangement joins TRBV20-1 to TRBJ1-1, with a possible D match to TRBD1 (6 bases). Deletions cut 6 bases from V and 0 bases from J, with 11 bases between. This CDR3 region has 13 residues. From germline, CDR1 is DFQATT and CDR2 SNEGSKA (reference sequence).

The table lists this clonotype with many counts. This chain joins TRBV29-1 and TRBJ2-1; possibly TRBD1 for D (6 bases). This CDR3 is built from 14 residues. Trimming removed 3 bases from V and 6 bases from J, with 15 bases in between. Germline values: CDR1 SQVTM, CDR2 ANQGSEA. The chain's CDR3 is CSVEETGTVNEQFF. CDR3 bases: TGCAGCGTTGAGGAAACAGGGACGGTCAATGAGCAGTTCTTC.

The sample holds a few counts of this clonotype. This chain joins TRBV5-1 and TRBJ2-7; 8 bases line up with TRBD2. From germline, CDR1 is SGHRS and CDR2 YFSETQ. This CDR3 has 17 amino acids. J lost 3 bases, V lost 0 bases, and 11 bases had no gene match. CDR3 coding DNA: TGCGCCAGCAGCTTGGAGGGGCGTGCGGGAGGACACTACGAGCAGTACTTC. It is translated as CASSLEGRAGGHYEQYF.